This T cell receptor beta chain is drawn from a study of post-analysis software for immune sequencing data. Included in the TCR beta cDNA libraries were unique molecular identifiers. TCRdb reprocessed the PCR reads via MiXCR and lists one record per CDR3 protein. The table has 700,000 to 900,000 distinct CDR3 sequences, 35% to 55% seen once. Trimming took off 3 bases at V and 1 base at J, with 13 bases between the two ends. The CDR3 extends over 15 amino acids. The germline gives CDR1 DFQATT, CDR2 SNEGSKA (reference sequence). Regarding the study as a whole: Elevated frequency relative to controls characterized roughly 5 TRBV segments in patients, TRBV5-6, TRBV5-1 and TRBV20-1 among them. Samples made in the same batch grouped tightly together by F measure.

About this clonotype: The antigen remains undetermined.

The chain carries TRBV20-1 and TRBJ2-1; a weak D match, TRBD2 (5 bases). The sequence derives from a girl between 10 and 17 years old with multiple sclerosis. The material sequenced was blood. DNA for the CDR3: TGCAGTGCTAGCCGACCCACGGGGTCCTACAATGAGCAGTTCTTC. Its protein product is CSASRPTGSYNEQFF.